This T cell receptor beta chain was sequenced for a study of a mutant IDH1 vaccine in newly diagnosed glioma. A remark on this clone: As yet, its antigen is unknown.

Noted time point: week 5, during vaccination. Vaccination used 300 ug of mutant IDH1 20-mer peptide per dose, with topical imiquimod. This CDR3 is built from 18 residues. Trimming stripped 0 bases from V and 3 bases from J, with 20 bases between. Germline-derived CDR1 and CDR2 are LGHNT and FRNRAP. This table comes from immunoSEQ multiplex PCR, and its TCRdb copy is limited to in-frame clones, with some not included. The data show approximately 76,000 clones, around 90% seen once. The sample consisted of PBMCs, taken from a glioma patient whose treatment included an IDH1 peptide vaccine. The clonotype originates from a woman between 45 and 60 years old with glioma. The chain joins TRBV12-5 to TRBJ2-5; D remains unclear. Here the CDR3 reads CASGLVLAGARQKETQYF. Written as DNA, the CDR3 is TGTGCTAGTGGTTTGGTATTAGCTGGAGCTAGGCAGAAAGAGACCCAGTACTTC.